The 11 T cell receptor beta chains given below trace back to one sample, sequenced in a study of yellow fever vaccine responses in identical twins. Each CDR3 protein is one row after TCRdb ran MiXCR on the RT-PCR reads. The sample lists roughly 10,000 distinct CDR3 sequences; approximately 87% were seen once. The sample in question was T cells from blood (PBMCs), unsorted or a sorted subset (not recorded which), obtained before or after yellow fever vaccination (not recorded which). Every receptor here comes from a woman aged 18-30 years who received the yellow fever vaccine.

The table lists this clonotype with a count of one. The CDR3 DNA reads TGTGCCAGCACCCCGGGACAGGGAAACCCGGGGGGCTACACCTTC. Translation gives CASTPGQGNPGGYTF. The rearrangement joins TRBV11-1 to TRBJ1-2; 9 bases fit TRBD1. The ends lost 7 bases at V and 8 bases at J; junction bases unmatched: 14. The germline CDR1 and CDR2 sequences are SGHAT and FQDESV (reference sequence). The length of the CDR3 is 15 residues.

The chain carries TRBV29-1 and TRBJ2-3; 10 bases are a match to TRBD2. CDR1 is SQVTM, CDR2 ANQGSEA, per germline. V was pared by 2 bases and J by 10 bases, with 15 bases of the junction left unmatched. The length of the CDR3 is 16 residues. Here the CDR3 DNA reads TGCAGCGTTGAACCCCCTAGCGGGAGAGCCTCTGTAGCGCAGTATTTT. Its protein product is CSVEPPSGRASVAQYF.

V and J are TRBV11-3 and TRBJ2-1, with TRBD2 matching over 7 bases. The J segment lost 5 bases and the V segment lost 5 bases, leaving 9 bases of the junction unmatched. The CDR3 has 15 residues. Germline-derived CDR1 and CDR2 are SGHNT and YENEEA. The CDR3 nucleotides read TGTGCCAGCAGCCTAAATCCCGGGACTAACAATGAGCAGTTCTTC. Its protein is CASSLNPGTNNEQFF.

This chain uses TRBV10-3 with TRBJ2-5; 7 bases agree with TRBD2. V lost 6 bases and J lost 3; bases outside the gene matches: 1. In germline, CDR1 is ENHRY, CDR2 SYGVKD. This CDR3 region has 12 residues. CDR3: CAIRGLKETQYF. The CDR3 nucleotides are TGTGCCATCAGGGGACTAAAAGAGACCCAGTACTTC.

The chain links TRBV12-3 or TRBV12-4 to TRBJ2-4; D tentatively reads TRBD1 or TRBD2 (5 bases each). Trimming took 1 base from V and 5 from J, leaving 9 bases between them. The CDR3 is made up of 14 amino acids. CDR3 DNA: TGTGCCAGCAGTTTAGGAGGGGTACAAAACATTCAGTACTTC. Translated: CASSLGGVQNIQYF.

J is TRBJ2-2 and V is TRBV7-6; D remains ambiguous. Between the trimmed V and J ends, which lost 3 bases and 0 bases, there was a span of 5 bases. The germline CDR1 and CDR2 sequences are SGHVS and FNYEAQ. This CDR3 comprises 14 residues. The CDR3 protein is CASSFPPNTGELFF. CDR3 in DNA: TGTGCCAGCAGCTTCCCACCGAACACCGGGGAGCTGTTTTTT.

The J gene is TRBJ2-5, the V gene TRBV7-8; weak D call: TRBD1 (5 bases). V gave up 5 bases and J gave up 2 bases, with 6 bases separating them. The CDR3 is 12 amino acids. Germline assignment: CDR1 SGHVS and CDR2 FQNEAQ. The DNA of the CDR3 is TGTGCCAGCAGCCAGGGTCAAGAGACCCAGTACTTC. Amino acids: CASSQGQETQYF.

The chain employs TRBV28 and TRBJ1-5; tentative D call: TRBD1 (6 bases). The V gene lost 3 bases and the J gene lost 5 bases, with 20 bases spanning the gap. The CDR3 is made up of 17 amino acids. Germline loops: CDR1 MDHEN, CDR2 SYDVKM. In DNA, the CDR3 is TGTGCCAGCAGTTTCCAGGGTTTTGGTGGGACATATCAGCCCCAGCATTTT. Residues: CASSFQGFGGTYQPQHF.

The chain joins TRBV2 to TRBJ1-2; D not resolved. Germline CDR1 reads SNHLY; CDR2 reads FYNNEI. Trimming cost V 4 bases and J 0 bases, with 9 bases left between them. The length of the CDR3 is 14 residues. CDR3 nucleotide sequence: TGTGCCAGCAGTGCCGACGGGGCTAACTATGGCTACACCTTC. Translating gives CASSADGANYGYTF.

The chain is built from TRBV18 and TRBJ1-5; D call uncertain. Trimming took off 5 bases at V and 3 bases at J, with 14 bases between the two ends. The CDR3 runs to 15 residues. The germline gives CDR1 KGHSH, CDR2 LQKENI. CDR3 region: CASSTSPGSNQPQHF. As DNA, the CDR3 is TGTGCCAGCTCAACAAGCCCAGGATCCAATCAGCCCCAGCATTTT.

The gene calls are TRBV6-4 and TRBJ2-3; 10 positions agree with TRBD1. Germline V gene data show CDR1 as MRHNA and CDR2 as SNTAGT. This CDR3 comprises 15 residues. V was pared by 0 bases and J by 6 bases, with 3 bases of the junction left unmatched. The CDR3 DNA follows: TGTGCCAGCAGTGACTCGACAGGGGGCGTCGATACGCAGTATTTT. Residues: CASSDSTGGVDTQYF.